The TCR beta chain under discussion was sequenced for a study of T cells after yellow fever vaccination. For the study at large: Preparation used SMART-Seq v4 Ultra Low Input for the low-cell-number fractions. The study's findings and limits: Some clonotypes were seen in both the CD4 and the CD8 compartments. These made up a small share and likely arose from convergent recombination.

This clonotype was counted ten times or more. Its antigen remains unknown. CDR3 length: 15 amino acids. Germline V gene lookup returns CDR1 SGHTA and CDR2 FQGNSA. V lost 5 bases and J 2 bases, leaving 15 bases between the germline ends. A single record per CDR3 protein comes from TCRdb applying MiXCR to the 5' RACE reads. The repertoire holds roughly 60,000 distinct CDR3 sequences, roughly 6.9% seen once, with about 40% in the top ten. This sample comprised CD8+ T cells sorted from PBMCs, obtained on the day of the first yellow fever vaccination. The chain recombines TRBV7-2 with TRBJ1-2, with D hard to call. The clonotype was recovered from a man aged 18 to 30 who received the YFV17D yellow fever vaccine. Written as DNA, the CDR3 is TGTGCCAGCAGCCGTCCGGAGTTCATCAACTATGGCTACACCTTC. As protein: CASSRPEFINYGYTF. The complete variable domain, with remaining parts taken from reference TRBV7-2 and TRBJ1-2, reads GAGVSQSPSNKVTEKGKDVELRCDPISGHTALYWYRQSLGQGLEFLIYFQGNSAPDKSGLPSDRFSAERTGGSVSTLTIQRTQQEDSAVYLCASSRPEFINYGYTFGSGTRLTVV.